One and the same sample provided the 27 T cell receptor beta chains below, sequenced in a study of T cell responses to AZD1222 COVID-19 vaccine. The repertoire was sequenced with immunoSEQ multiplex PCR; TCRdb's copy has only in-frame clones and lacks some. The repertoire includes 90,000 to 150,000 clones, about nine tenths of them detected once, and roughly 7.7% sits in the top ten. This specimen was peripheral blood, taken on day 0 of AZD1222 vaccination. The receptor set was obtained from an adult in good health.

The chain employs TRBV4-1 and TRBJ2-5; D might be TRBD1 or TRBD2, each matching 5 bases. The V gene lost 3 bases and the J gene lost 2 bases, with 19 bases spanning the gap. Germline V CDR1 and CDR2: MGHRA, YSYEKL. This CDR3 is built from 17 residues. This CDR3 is CASSQGMARDPQETQYF. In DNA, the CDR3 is TGCGCCAGCAGCCAGGGTATGGCCCGGGACCCGCAAGAGACCCAGTACTTC.

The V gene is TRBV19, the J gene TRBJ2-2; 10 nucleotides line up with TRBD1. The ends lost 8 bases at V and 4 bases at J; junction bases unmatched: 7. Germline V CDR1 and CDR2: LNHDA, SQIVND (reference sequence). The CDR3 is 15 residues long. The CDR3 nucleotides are TGTGCCAGTGGAAAGGGACAGGGGACCACCGGGGAGCTGTTTTTT. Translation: CASGKGQGTTGELFF.

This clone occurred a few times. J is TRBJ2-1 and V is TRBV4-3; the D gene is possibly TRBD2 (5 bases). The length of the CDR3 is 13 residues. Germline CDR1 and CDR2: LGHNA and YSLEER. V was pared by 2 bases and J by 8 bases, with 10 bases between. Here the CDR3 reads CASSQQWGDEQFF. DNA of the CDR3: TGCGCCAGCAGCCAACAGTGGGGAGATGAGCAGTTCTTC.

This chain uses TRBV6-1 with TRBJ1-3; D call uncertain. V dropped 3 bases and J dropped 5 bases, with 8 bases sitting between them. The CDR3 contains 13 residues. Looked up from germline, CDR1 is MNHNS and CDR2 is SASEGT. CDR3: CASSEAARNTIYF. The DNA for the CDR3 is TGTGCCAGCAGTGAGGCAGCGAGAAACACCATATATTTT.

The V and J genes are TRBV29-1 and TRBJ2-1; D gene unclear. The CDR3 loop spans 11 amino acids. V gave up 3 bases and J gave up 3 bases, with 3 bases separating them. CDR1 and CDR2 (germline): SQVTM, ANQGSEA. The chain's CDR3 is CSVDFYNEQFF. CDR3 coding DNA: TGCAGCGTTGACTTCTACAATGAGCAGTTCTTC.

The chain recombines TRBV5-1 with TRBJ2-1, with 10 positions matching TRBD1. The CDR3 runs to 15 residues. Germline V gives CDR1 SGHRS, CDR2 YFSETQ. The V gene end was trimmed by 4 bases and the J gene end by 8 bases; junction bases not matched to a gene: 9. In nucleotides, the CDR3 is TGCGCCAGCAGCCCCGGGACAGGGGTATTGTATGAGCAGTTCTTC. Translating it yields CASSPGTGVLYEQFF.

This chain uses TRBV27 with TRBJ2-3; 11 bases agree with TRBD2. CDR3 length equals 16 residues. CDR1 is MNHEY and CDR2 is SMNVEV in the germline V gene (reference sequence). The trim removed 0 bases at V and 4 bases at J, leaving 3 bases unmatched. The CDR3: CASSLSLAGGPDTQYF. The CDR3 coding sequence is TGTGCCAGCAGTTTATCGCTAGCGGGAGGACCAGATACGCAGTATTTT.

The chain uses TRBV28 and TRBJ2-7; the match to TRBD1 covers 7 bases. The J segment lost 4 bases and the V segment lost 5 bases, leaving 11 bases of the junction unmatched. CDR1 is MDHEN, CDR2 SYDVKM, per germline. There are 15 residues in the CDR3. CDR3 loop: CASSLLQGPLYEQYF. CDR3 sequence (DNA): TGTGCCAGCAGTCTACTACAGGGGCCCCTGTACGAGCAGTACTTC.

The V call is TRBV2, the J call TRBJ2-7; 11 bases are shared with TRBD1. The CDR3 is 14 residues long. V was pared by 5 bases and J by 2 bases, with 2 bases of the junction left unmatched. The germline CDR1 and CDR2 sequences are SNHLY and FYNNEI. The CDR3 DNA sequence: TGTGCCAGCAGTCCGGACAGGGGGCCCTACGAGCAGTACTTC. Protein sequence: CASSPDRGPYEQYF. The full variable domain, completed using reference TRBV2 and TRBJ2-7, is EPEVTQTPSHQVTQMGQEVILRCVPISNHLYFYWYRQILGQKVEFLVSFYNNEISEKSEIFDDQFSVERPDGSNFTLKIRSTKLEDSAMYFCASSPDRGPYEQYFGPGTRLTVT.

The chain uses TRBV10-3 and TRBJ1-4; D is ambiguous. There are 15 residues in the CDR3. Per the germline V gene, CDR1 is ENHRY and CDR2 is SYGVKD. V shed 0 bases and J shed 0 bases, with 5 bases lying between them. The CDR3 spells CAISESLTTNEKLFF. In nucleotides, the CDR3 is TGTGCCATCAGTGAGTCCTTAACAACTAATGAAAAACTGTTTTTT.

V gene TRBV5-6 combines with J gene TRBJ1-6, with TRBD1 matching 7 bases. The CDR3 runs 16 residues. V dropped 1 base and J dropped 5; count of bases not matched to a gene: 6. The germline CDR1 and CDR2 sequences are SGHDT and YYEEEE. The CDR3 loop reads CASSLSQGRDNSPLHF. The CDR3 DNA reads TGTGCCAGCAGCTTGTCACAGGGGAGGGATAATTCACCCCTCCACTTT.

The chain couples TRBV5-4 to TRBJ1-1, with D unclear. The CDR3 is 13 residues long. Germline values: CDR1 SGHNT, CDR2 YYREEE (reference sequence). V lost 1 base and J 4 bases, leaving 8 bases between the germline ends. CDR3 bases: TGTGCCAGCAGCTTGATTACAGCCACTGAAGCTTTCTTT. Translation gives CASSLITATEAFF.

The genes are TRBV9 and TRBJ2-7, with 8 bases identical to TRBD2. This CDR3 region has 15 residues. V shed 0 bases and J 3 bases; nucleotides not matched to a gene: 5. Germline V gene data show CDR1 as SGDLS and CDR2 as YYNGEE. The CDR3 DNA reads TGTGCCAGCAGCGTAGGAAATAGCGGGGTCTACGAGCAGTACTTC. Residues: CASSVGNSGVYEQYF.

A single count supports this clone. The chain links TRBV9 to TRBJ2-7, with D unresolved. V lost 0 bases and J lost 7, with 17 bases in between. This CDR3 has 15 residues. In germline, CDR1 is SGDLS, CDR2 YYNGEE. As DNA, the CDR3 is TGTGCCAGCAGCGTAGCTGGGCGGACCCCAAAAGAGCAGTACTTC. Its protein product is CASSVAGRTPKEQYF. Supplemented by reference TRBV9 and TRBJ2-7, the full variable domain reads DSGVTQTPKHLITATGQRVTLRCSPRSGDLSVYWYQQSLDQGLQFLIQYYNGEERAKGNILERFSAQQFPDLHSELNLSSLELGDSALYFCASSVAGRTPKEQYFGPGTRLTVT.

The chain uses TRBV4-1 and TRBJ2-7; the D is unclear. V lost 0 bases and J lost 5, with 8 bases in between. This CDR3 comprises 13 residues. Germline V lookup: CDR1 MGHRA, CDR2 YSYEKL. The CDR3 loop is CASSQESANEQYF. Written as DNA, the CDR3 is TGCGCCAGCAGCCAAGAGTCAGCCAACGAGCAGTACTTC.

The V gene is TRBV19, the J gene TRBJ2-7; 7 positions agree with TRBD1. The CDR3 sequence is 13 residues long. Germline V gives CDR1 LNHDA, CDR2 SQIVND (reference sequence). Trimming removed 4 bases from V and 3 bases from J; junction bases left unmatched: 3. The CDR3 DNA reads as TGTGCCAGTAGTAACAGGGGCAACTACGAGCAGTACTTC. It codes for CASSNRGNYEQYF.

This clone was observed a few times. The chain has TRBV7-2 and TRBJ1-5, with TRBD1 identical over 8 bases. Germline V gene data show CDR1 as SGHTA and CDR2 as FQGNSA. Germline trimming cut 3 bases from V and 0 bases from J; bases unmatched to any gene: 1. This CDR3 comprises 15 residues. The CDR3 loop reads CASSFGQGSNQPQHF. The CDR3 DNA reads TGTGCCAGCAGCTTCGGACAGGGTAGCAATCAGCCCCAGCATTTT.

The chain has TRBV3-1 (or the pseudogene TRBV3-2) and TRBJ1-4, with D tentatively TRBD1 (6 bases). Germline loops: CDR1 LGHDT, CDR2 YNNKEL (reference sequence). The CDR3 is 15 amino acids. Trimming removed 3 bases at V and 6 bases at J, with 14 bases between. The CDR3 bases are TGTGCCAGCAGCCAGGTCCAGGGGACCTATGAAAAACTGTTTTTT. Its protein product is CASSQVQGTYEKLFF.

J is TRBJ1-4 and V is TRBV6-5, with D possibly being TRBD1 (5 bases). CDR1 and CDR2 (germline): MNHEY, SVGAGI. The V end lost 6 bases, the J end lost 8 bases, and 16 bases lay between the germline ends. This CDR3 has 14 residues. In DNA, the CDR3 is TGTGCCAGCAGGGAGAGAGAGGGGATCGAAAAACTGTTTTTT. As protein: CASREREGIEKLFF.

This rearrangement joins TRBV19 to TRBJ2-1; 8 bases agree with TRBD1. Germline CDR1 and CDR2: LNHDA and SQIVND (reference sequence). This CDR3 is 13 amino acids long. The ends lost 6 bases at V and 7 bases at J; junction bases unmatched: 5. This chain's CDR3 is CASRRDRMNEQFF. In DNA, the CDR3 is TGTGCCAGTAGGCGGGACAGGATGAATGAGCAGTTCTTC. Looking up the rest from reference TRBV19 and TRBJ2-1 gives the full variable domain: DGGITQSPKYLFRKEGQNVTLSCEQNLNHDAMYWYRQDPGQGLRLIYYSQIVNDFQKGDIAEGYSVSREKKESFPLTVTSAQKNPTAFYLCASRRDRMNEQFFGPGTRLTVL.

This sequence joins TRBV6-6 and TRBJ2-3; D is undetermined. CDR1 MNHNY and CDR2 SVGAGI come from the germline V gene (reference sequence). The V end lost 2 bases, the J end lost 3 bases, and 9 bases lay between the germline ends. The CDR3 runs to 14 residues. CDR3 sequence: CASSYVGGTDTQYF. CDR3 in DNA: TGTGCCAGCAGTTACGTGGGTGGGACAGATACGCAGTATTTT.

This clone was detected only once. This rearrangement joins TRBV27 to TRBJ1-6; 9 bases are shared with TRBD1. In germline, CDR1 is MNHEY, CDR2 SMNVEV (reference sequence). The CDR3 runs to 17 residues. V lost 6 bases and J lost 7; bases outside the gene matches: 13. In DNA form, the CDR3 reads TGTGCCAGCAGCAGGACAGGGGTGGTCGTTGACAATTCACCCCTCCACTTT. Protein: CASSRTGVVVDNSPLHF.

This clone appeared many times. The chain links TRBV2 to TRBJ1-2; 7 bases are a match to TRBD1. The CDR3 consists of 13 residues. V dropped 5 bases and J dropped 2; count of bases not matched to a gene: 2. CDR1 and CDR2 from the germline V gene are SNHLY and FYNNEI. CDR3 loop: CASSTTGNYGYTF. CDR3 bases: TGTGCCAGCAGTACGACAGGGAACTATGGCTACACCTTC.

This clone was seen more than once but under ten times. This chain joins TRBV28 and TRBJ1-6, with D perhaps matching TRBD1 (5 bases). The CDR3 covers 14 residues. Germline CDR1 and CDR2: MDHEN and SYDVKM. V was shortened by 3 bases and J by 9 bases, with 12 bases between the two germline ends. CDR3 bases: TGTGCCAGCAGTTTGGGGGGGTCGGGTTCACCCCTCCACTTT. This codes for CASSLGGSGSPLHF.

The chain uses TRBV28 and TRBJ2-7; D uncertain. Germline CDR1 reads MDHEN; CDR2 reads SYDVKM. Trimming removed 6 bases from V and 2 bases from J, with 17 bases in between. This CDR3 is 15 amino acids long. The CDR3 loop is CASSLTPQEPYEQYF. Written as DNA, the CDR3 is TGTGCCAGCAGCCTTACCCCCCAGGAACCCTACGAGCAGTACTTC. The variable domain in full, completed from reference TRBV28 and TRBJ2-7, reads DVKVTQSSRYLVKRTGEKVFLECVQDMDHENMFWYRQDPGLGLRLIYFSYDVKMKEKGDIPEGYSVSREKKERFSLILESASTNQTSMYLCASSLTPQEPYEQYFGPGTRLTVT.

The CDR3 spells CSASPPGGRGGYTF. In nucleotides, the CDR3 is TGCAGTGCTAGTCCCCCCGGGGGACGGGGTGGCTACACCTTC. This rearrangement joins TRBV20-1 to TRBJ1-2, with a weak D call TRBD1 (5 bases). Trimming removed 3 bases at V and 7 bases at J, with 18 bases between. This CDR3 is built from 14 residues. Germline-derived CDR1 and CDR2 are DFQATT and SNEGSKA (reference sequence).

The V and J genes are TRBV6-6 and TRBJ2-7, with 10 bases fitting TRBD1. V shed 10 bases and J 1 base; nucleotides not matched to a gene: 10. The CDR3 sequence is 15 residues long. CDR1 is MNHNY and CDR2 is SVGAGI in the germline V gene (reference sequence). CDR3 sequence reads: CATLPGQGRSYEQYF. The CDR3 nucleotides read TGTGCCACCCTCCCGGGACAGGGGAGGTCCTACGAGCAGTACTTC.